The clone carrying this TCR beta chain was seen repeatedly, ten times or more. The antigen remains unidentified. This sample is drawn from a study of metastatic and nonmetastatic thyroid tumors. Whole-study context: Malignant and benign thyroid patients had repertoires compared in peripheral blood and tumor or nodule tissue.

No treatment of any kind had been given to any patient before thyroid surgery. V shed 2 bases and J 2 bases; nucleotides not matched to a gene: 9. This CDR3 comprises 18 residues. Germline loops: CDR1 LNHDA, CDR2 SQIVND (reference sequence). General study results and limits: Patients with malignant thyroid tumors reportedly had significantly higher TCR beta diversity than those with benign nodules, in blood and tumor.

Under the authors' procedure: What underpinned the distant-metastasis classifier for papillary thyroid cancer was the set of CDR3 differences across clinicopathological groups. TCRdb re-called the PCR reads with MiXCR. The V and J calls here are based on TCRdb, not the publication. The sample lists around 26,000 clones; 13% were seen once. J is TRBJ2-2 and V is TRBV19; 9 bases line up with TRBD2. This sequence originates from a female donor with papillary thyroid cancer or a benign thyroid nodule (not recorded which). Some clones in this sample may be carry-over from other donors' samples. The sample was blood. CDR3 DNA: TGTGCCAGTAGTATAAGACGGCGGGAGGGCCGTAACACCGGGGAGCTGTTTTTT. It encodes CASSIRRREGRNTGELFF.